This TCR beta chain was identified during a study of shared T cell receptors in the human thymus. V dropped 0 bases and J dropped 3 bases, with 17 bases sitting between them. This CDR3 comprises 17 residues. Germline V gene sequence: CDR1 SGHTA, CDR2 FQGNSA. Only in-frame clones appear in the TCRdb table, and some are missing; sequencing was by immunoSEQ multiplex PCR. The repertoire holds hundreds of thousands of clones, with approximately 89% as singletons. The same specimen was also included in a second study, on human thymus T cells. Per that study: Those donating were healthy Finnish infants in corrective surgery for congenital heart defects. Thymic material originated from resections removed in the course of corrective heart surgery. Seemingly biased V and J gene usage marked thymic and blood repertoires. Related reports documented highly overlapping thymic repertoires among unrelated individuals.

This TCR came from a boy less than two years old with a congenital heart defect. Input material: thymocytes. The chain is built from TRBV7-2 and TRBJ1-2; D is possibly TRBD1 (6 bases). The CDR3 DNA reads TGTGCCAGCAGCTTAGCCACTCCGGGACACCCATACTATGGCTACACCTTC. Translation: CASSLATPGHPYYGYTF.